Listed here are 27 T cell receptor beta chains from one sample, sequenced in a study of blood T cell repertoires in COVID-19. Libraries were prepared by immunoSEQ multiplex PCR; TCRdb keeps only in-frame clonotypes and omits some of them. The table records hundreds of thousands of clones, around 87% of them present only once. The sample consisted of PBMCs or T cells enriched from blood (not recorded which). These receptor sequences come from a man aged 25 to 45 who had recovered from COVID-19.

As to this clone: Within the sample, other DNA sequences also encode this same CDR3. The chain has TRBV5-1 and TRBJ2-3; perhaps TRBD1 as D (5 bases). Between the trimmed V and J ends, which lost 0 bases and 4 bases, there was a span of 9 bases. The V gene's germline CDR1 is SGHRS and CDR2 YFSETQ. The CDR3 is 14 residues long. The CDR3, as DNA: TGCGCCAGCAGCTTGGTGCAGGGATCAGATACGCAGTATTTT. Translation gives CASSLVQGSDTQYF. The complete variable domain, with remaining parts taken from reference TRBV5-1 and TRBJ2-3, reads KAGVTQTPRYLIKTRGQQVTLSCSPISGHRSVSWYQQTPGQGLQFLFEYFSETQRNKGNFPGRFSGRQFSNSRSEMNVSTLELGDSALYLCASSLVQGSDTQYFGPGTRLTVL.

V and J are TRBV6-5 and TRBJ2-1, with 7 bases that match TRBD2. CDR1 and CDR2 (germline): MNHEY, SVGAGI. This CDR3 spans 15 amino acids. V trimming: 2 bases; J trimming: 7 bases; junction bases outside the gene matches: 8. CDR3 coding DNA: TGTGCCAGCAGTTACGGCGCGGGAGTCAGGAATGAGCAGTTCTTC. This translates into CASSYGAGVRNEQFF.

The CDR3 loop is CATSEPGGPRANVLTF. The CDR3 DNA follows: TGTGCCACCAGTGAACCAGGGGGGCCTCGGGCCAACGTCCTGACTTTC. The chain is built from TRBV24-1 and TRBJ2-6; tentative D call: TRBD1 (7 bases). V gave up 4 bases and J gave up 5 bases, with 14 bases separating them. This CDR3 spans 16 amino acids. Germline CDR1 is KGHDR and CDR2 is SFDVKD.

V usage is TRBV28 and J usage is TRBJ1-1; TRBD1 agrees at 9 bases. The CDR3 totals 16 residues. Germline CDR1 MDHEN, CDR2 SYDVKM. V trimming: 4 bases; J trimming: 4 bases; junction bases outside the gene matches: 10. The CDR3 DNA sequence: TGTGCCAGCAGTTATGGACAGGGGATCTTGAGCACTGAAGCTTTCTTT. It encodes CASSYGQGILSTEAFF. Full variable domain (remainder filled in from reference TRBV28 and TRBJ1-1): DVKVTQSSRYLVKRTGEKVFLECVQDMDHENMFWYRQDPGLGLRLIYFSYDVKMKEKGDIPEGYSVSREKKERFSLILESASTNQTSMYLCASSYGQGILSTEAFFGQGTRLTVV.

The rearrangement joins TRBV6-2 or TRBV6-3 to TRBJ2-5; 8 bases agree with TRBD2. Germline V gives CDR1 MNHEY, CDR2 SVGEGT. The CDR3 length is 15 residues. The V segment lost 4 bases and the J segment 3 bases; nucleotides outside the gene matches: 7. CDR3 protein: CASSSAGAGEETQYF. The DNA of the CDR3 is TGTGCCAGCAGTTCCGCAGGAGCGGGAGAAGAGACCCAGTACTTC.

This chain uses TRBV27 with TRBJ2-1; 7 nucleotides align to TRBD2. This CDR3 spans 16 amino acids. V was pared by 6 bases and J by 4 bases, with 12 bases of the junction left unmatched. Germline V CDR1 and CDR2: MNHEY, SMNVEV (reference sequence). CDR3 loop: CASRSLAGTTYNEQFF. In DNA, the CDR3 is TGTGCCAGCAGGTCACTAGCCGGGACTACTTACAATGAGCAGTTCTTC.

V usage is TRBV5-1 and J usage is TRBJ2-3; no definite D call. The CDR3 loop spans 12 amino acids. Per the germline V gene, CDR1 is SGHRS and CDR2 is YFSETQ. With 3 bases removed from V and 2 bases from J, the gap between germline ends came to 4 bases. This CDR3 reads CASSSFTDTQYF. The CDR3 region has the DNA TGCGCCAGCAGCTCTTTCACAGATACGCAGTATTTT. Using reference TRBV5-1 and TRBJ2-3 for the parts outside the CDR3, the full variable domain is KAGVTQTPRYLIKTRGQQVTLSCSPISGHRSVSWYQQTPGQGLQFLFEYFSETQRNKGNFPGRFSGRQFSNSRSEMNVSTLELGDSALYLCASSSFTDTQYFGPGTRLTVL.

The CDR3 loop is CASSEEAGGAYEQYF. The CDR3 DNA sequence: TGTGCCAGCAGCGAGGAGGCGGGAGGGGCCTACGAGCAGTACTTC. The chain couples TRBV3-1 (or the pseudogene TRBV3-2) to TRBJ2-7; 9 bases are shared with TRBD2. This CDR3 region has 15 residues. Germline V lookup: CDR1 LGHDT, CDR2 YNNKEL (reference sequence). With V trimmed by 5 bases and J by 2 bases, 7 bases remained unmatched.

The chain carries TRBV19 and TRBJ2-3, with 11 bases identical to TRBD2. In germline, CDR1 is LNHDA, CDR2 SQIVND (reference sequence). V was pared by 3 bases and J by 5 bases, with 4 bases of the junction left unmatched. The CDR3 consists of 15 residues. CDR3 residues: CASSIGLAGGDTQYF. The CDR3 region has the DNA TGTGCCAGTAGTATCGGTCTAGCGGGAGGAGATACGCAGTATTTT.

The chain links TRBV7-9 to TRBJ2-7; 7 nucleotides line up with TRBD2. The CDR3 sequence is 17 residues long. Germline-derived CDR1 and CDR2 are SEHNR and FQNEAQ (reference sequence). Trimming cost V 3 bases and J 0 bases; bases outside gene matches: 11. The CDR3 sequence is CASSFDQREKYSYEQYF. The CDR3 region has the DNA TGTGCCAGCAGCTTCGACCAGCGGGAAAAATACTCCTACGAGCAGTACTTC.

The genes are TRBV4-2 and TRBJ2-1; TRBD2 aligns across 11 bases. J gave up 7 bases and V 4 bases, and 6 bases lay outside the gene matches. The germline gives CDR1 LGHNA, CDR2 YNFKEQ. The CDR3 spans 15 residues. CDR3 coding DNA: TGTGCCAGCAGCCCCTTAGCGGGAGGGAGGAATGAGCAGTTCTTC. Translating it yields CASSPLAGGRNEQFF.

This clone occurred once. The genes are TRBV30 and TRBJ1-2; D may be TRBD1 (6 bases). Between the trimmed V and J ends, which lost 7 bases and 4 bases, there was a span of 10 bases. This CDR3 comprises 11 residues. Germline V gives CDR1 GTSNPN, CDR2 SVGIG (reference sequence). CDR3 sequence: CASGQSYGYTF. In DNA form, the CDR3 reads TGTGCCTCTGGACAGAGCTATGGCTACACCTTC.

V is TRBV28 and J is TRBJ1-4; D is possibly TRBD1 (6 bases). In germline, CDR1 is MDHEN, CDR2 SYDVKM. The length of the CDR3 is 14 residues. V lost 6 bases and J lost 8, with 16 bases in between. The CDR3 reads CASRTPVQGEKLFF. As DNA, the CDR3 is TGTGCCAGCAGAACCCCGGTACAGGGAGAAAAACTGTTTTTT. The full variable domain, with the rest looked up from reference TRBV28 and TRBJ1-4, is DVKVTQSSRYLVKRTGEKVFLECVQDMDHENMFWYRQDPGLGLRLIYFSYDVKMKEKGDIPEGYSVSREKKERFSLILESASTNQTSMYLCASRTPVQGEKLFFGSGTQLSVL.

The chain is built from TRBV18 and TRBJ2-2; D perhaps matches TRBD1 (5 bases). V was pared by 2 bases and J by 0 bases, with 16 bases between. The CDR3 covers 18 residues. Germline V gene lookup returns CDR1 KGHSH and CDR2 LQKENI. CDR3 in amino acids: CASSPFSLRTTNTGELFF. The CDR3 bases are TGTGCCAGCTCACCATTTTCGTTACGGACAACGAACACCGGGGAGCTGTTTTTT. Complete variable domain (other parts from reference TRBV18 and TRBJ2-2): NAGVMQNPRHLVRRRGQEARLRCSPMKGHSHVYWYRQLPEEGLKFMVYLQKENIIDESGMPKERFSAEFPKEGPSILRIQQVVRGDSAAYFCASSPFSLRTTNTGELFFGEGSRLTVL.

The rearrangement uses TRBV19 and TRBJ2-2, with 8 bases identical to TRBD1. The CDR3 loop spans 16 amino acids. The V and J ends lost 4 bases and 4 bases, in that order; junction bases with no gene match: 8. Germline lookup yields CDR1 LNHDA and CDR2 SQIVND (reference sequence). This CDR3 reads CASSKTGGIGTGELFF. CDR3 bases: TGTGCCAGTAGTAAAACAGGGGGGATAGGCACCGGGGAGCTGTTTTTT.

V usage is TRBV5-1 and J usage is TRBJ2-3, with 9 bases fitting TRBD2. The CDR3 runs to 17 residues. In germline, CDR1 is SGHRS, CDR2 YFSETQ. With 4 bases clipped from V and 6 bases from J, the junction kept 15 bases outside the gene matches. As DNA, the CDR3 is TGCGCCAGCAGCCTCCGGATTAGCGGGAGTGGGGCGGATACGCAGTATTTT. It is translated as CASSLRISGSGADTQYF.

CDR3 sequence: CASSSRTSLETQYF. The CDR3 nucleotides read TGTGCCAGCAGCTCCCGGACTAGCTTAGAGACCCAGTACTTC. This chain joins TRBV11-2 and TRBJ2-5; 8 nucleotides align to TRBD2. Trimming cost V 4 bases and J 4 bases; bases outside gene matches: 5. CDR1 SGHAT and CDR2 FQNNGV come from the germline V gene. The CDR3 runs 14 residues.

The rearrangement links TRBV10-3 to TRBJ1-4, with 8 bases identical to TRBD1. V lost 3 bases to trimming and J lost 7 bases; unmatched junction nucleotides: 4. Germline CDR1 and CDR2: ENHRY and SYGVKD. The CDR3 has 14 residues. The DNA for the CDR3 is TGTGCCATCAGTGAATCAGGGGGCGGTGAAAAACTGTTTTTT. This gives the protein CAISESGGGEKLFF.

CDR3 in DNA: TGTGCCAGCAGCCCCCCGAGAGGTATCGACACCGGGGAGCTGTTTTTT. Its protein is CASSPPRGIDTGELFF. The chain carries TRBV7-9 and TRBJ2-2; D is undetermined. The V end lost 5 bases, the J end lost 3 bases, and 16 bases lay between the germline ends. From germline, CDR1 is SEHNR and CDR2 FQNEAQ (reference sequence). CDR3 length equals 16 residues. Looking up the rest from reference TRBV7-9 and TRBJ2-2 gives the full variable domain: DTGVSQNPRHKITKRGQNVTFRCDPISEHNRLYWYRQTLGQGPEFLTYFQNEAQLEKSRLLSDRFSAERPKGSFSTLEIQRTEQGDSAMYLCASSPPRGIDTGELFFGEGSRLTVL.

To note about this clone: One end of the junction varies from germline; a read error may be responsible. The CDR3 bases are TGTGCCGGCAGCCAAGAGTACAGCAACTCTGGAAACACCATATATTTT. Translation gives CAGSQEYSNSGNTIYF. V and J are TRBV3-1 (or the pseudogene TRBV3-2) and TRBJ1-3, with D unresolved. The CDR3 extends over 16 amino acids. Germline V gene lookup returns CDR1 LGHDT and CDR2 YNNKEL (reference sequence).

Worth noting for this clone: A much larger clonotype is one base distant, so this may be a read error. The CDR3: CASSLDGSQPQHF. CDR3 coding DNA: TGTGCCAGCAGCTTGGACGGGAGTCAGCCCCAGCATTTT. This chain links TRBV5-4 with TRBJ1-5, with no clear D. The germline gives CDR1 SGHNT, CDR2 YYREEE (reference sequence). Trimming removed 0 bases at V and 6 bases at J, with 7 bases between. This CDR3 is built from 13 residues.

The chain couples TRBV24-1 to TRBJ2-3; 7 nucleotides align to TRBD2. This CDR3 has 16 residues. Germline loops: CDR1 KGHDR, CDR2 SFDVKD. With V trimmed by 0 bases and J by 4 bases, 6 bases remained unmatched. DNA for the CDR3: TGTGCCACCAGTGATTTGTCGGGAGGTTTTGCAGATACGCAGTATTTT. Its translation: CATSDLSGGFADTQYF.

CDR3 DNA: TGTGCCAGCAGCTCCCCCCGGGTAGCGGCCAGGACGACAGATACGCAGTATTTT. Amino acid sequence: CASSSPRVAARTTDTQYF. V is TRBV11-2 and J is TRBJ2-3, with D tentatively TRBD2 (6 bases). Germline V gene lookup returns CDR1 SGHAT and CDR2 FQNNGV. V gave up 4 bases and J gave up 3 bases, with 23 bases separating them. There are 18 residues in the CDR3.

V gene TRBV15 combines with J gene TRBJ1-1; D might be TRBD1 (5 bases). The germline V gene has CDR1 LNHNV and CDR2 YYDKDF (reference sequence). The CDR3 runs to 15 residues. V was clipped by 0 bases and J by 4 bases, with 12 bases between them. The CDR3 nucleotides are TGTGCCACCAGCAGAGATAAGGCCGGGGGCACTGAAGCTTTCTTT. Amino acid sequence: CATSRDKAGGTEAFF.

V and J are TRBV9 and TRBJ2-1, with a weak D call TRBD2 (5 bases). Germline-derived CDR1 and CDR2 are SGDLS and YYNGEE. This CDR3 comprises 15 residues. The ends were cut back, 0 bases at V and 2 bases at J, with 9 bases in the middle. DNA for the CDR3: TGTGCCAGCAGCGTAGGATTAGCGACCTACAATGAGCAGTTCTTC. Amino acids: CASSVGLATYNEQFF.

This chain joins TRBV27 and TRBJ2-3, with D perhaps TRBD1 (6 bases). Germline V CDR1 and CDR2: MNHEY, SMNVEV (reference sequence). V was clipped by 8 bases and J by 2 bases, with 14 bases between them. CDR3 length equals 14 residues. CDR3 amino acids: CASGPRGTTDTQYF. CDR3 DNA sequence: TGTGCCAGCGGTCCCAGGGGTACCACAGATACGCAGTATTTT.

The CDR3 here is CAIGGGASYGYTF. CDR3 DNA sequence: TGTGCCATCGGGGGAGGGGCTAGTTATGGCTACACCTTC. This chain joins TRBV10-3 and TRBJ1-2, with TRBD1 as a possible D gene (5 bases). V lost 8 bases and J 5 bases, leaving 15 bases between the germline ends. The CDR3 spans 13 residues. The V gene's germline CDR1 is ENHRY and CDR2 SYGVKD.